This T cell receptor beta chain was captured in a study of cytomegalovirus exposure and HLA in healthy donors (dated by TCRdb to the late 2010s). In terms of the full investigation: An earlier analysis of more than 550 of the donors reported 250 to 350 Gb of sequence data and 100 million to 120 million unique TCR beta sequences obtained from about 179 million T cells. An early release that covered 500 to 800 HLA-typed donors contained about 300 gigabases of sequencing data and tens of millions of unique TCR sequences. The genetic ancestry cluster associated with self-reported Caucasian donors included about 81% of the roughly 400 genotyped donors. The study aimed to test whether cataloging public T cell receptors could reveal signatures of past pathogen exposure. The T cell repertoires of 550 to 850 subjects were profiled by immunosequencing and related to cytomegalovirus serostatus. Along with the roughly 670-subject first cohort, a separate validation cohort of more than 90 different subjects was used. To predict cytomegalovirus infection status, the study brought together high-throughput TCR immunosequencing, statistical association of individual TCRs with disease status, and machine learning. To study patterns of TCR occurrence, a later analysis re-analyzed previously published TCR beta repertoires from 666 donors and added high-resolution HLA genotyping. In the later analysis, no new phenotypic data were used to find candidate immune exposures; instead, reliance was placed on TCR beta sequences and their occurrence across donors. In an earlier analysis of 500 to 650 of the donors, high-throughput TCR beta sequencing was used to judge whether each TCR beta V gene segment behaved as functional or pseudogenic. Alongside the repertoire data, information on donor age, sex, ethnicity and CMV serostatus was compiled. A later genetic analysis took genome-wide SNP genotypes for about 65% of the 666 donors and used that subset as a discovery cohort. Every discovery cohort repertoire had been produced on one sequencing platform. HLA typing covered class I and class II loci at four-digit resolution. The number of typed donors differed by locus: roughly 629-640 for A, B, C, DRB1 and DQB1; 522 for DQA1; approximately 610 for DPA1; and some 450 for DPB1. Because of strong linkage in the cohort, roughly five DR-DQ haplotypes were treated as single units for association and clustering. Across approximately 420 genotyped donors of the cohort, an average of 235,054 unique TCR beta nucleotide sequences per donor were sequenced, and around 19% of those sequences were non-productive. The study at large found these results: The cohort was sequenced for TCR beta chains only, and without alpha or paired-chain data the features that could be detected were limited. In a later genetic analysis, a missense DCLRE1C variant was associated with V-gene and J-gene trimming of TCR beta chains, and the association was replicated in an independent cohort. A few of the identified cytomegalovirus-associated TCR beta chains were confirmed in vitro to be specific for cytomegalovirus antigens. Linkage disequilibrium might explain the correlated functional status among segregating V segments, but an unknown experimental factor could not be excluded. In a later analysis, most CMV-associated TCR beta chains were found to appear HLA-restricted, with HLA associations seemingly driven largely by CMV exposure. According to a later genetic analysis, donors in an Asian-associated ancestry cluster had fewer N-insertions in productive TCRs than the approximately 630-donor mean. In a later analysis, the rate of TCR association differed among HLA loci, with DRB1 alleles having the most associated TCRs and HLA-C alleles having the fewest. In the study, 150 to 200 TCR beta chains were listed as associated with cytomegalovirus. According to a later analysis, parvovirus B19, influenza, CMV and Epstein-Barr virus appeared linked to several top co-occurrence clusters. Across donors, most TCR sequences were observed very rarely, whereas some public TCRs were present in many individuals. The classifier was reported to diagnose cytomegalovirus status with high specificity and sensitivity in both the original and validation cohorts. The presence/absence analyses assumed that sequencing depth was roughly uniform across donors, and that assumption may not be true. Broadly in line with IMGT annotations, most TCR beta V segments showed up in productive rearrangements about 87% or about 30% of the time in an earlier analysis of several hundred of the donors. When HLA alleles, especially DR and DQ, strongly co-occurred, TCR associations were difficult to assign to individual alleles. Specific HLA alleles were associated with 18,000 or so TCR beta sequences at a false discovery rate of 0.05 in a later analysis. It was suggested by the authors that the approach could potentially be generalized to other disease states and immunological phenotypes. A further reported finding was that TCR beta sequences accurately predicted the HLA-A and HLA-B alleles for most subjects in the first cohort. Because HLA typing was missing for some donors at each locus, association tests included only the typed subset. In a later analysis, HLA-associated TCR beta chains were found to be more clonally expanded and to have lower generation probabilities than equally common non-associated chains. CMV serostatus was the only immune exposure information available for the cohort. A group of highly shared sequence variants was considered likely to be a technical artifact of the sequencing pipeline. Because counts were too low, 15 to 20 rarely observed V segments, including chromosome 9 orphons, were excluded from the earlier analysis of 587 of the donors. Some IMGT-functional V segments, including TRBV6-2 and TRBV6-3, could not be distinguished by the 87-base-pair reads and were therefore excluded.

The cohort comprised around 700 healthy bone marrow donors. Cohort members were all nominally healthy when sampled, although unrecorded immune exposures were likely present. The donor was CMV seropositive and was included in the group of almost 300 seropositive cohort members. Every donor gave a peripheral blood sample, and the peripheral blood mononuclear cells from that sample were used for TCR beta sequencing. Genomic DNA was extracted from the blood cell samples with the Qiagen DNeasy Blood Extraction Kit. To prepare the library, the immunoSEQ multiplex PCR assay was applied. The multiplex PCR relied on a mix of 60 forward primers for TCR Vbeta segments and 13 reverse primers for TCR Jbeta segments. The CDR3 region of rearranged TCR beta genes was amplified from genomic DNA by a multiplex PCR assay. The amplified TCR beta libraries were sequenced on the Illumina HiSeq System as 87-base-pair reads. For the original study's pipeline: In a later analysis, 70 million to 95 million unique TCR beta chains were counted across the roughly 670 repertoires, and approximately 11 million of these chains were shared by at least two donors. To remove PCR and sequencing errors, raw reads were error-corrected and collapsed into unique sequences using a nearest-neighbor algorithm that merged closely related sequences. To assign V, D and J gene segments, CDR3 sequences were aligned to IMGT reference sequences. For a sequence to be retained, at least a six-nucleotide match to both a V gene segment and a J gene segment was required. A rearrangement counted as productive if the CDR3 had no stop codons and remained in frame with V and J, and every other rearrangement counted as non-productive. CDR3 was defined by IMGT convention, running from the second conserved V-encoded cysteine to the conserved J-encoded phenylalanine. The earlier analysis of 550 to 650 of the donors excluded any sequence lacking an unambiguous match to a single V gene segment. An earlier analysis of approximately 590 of the donors called V segments functional above 56.7% productive rearrangements and segregating when the between-donor standard deviation exceeded 5%. To diagnose cytomegalovirus status from the catalog of TCR beta chain sequences, a statistical classification framework was built. A later analysis assigned V and J genes by comparing TCR nucleotide sequences with IMGT/GENE-DB human TR gene sequences. A later analysis assigned CDR3 sequences and most-parsimonious VDJ recombination scenarios with the TCRdist pipeline. In a later analysis, each TCR beta chain was defined by its CDR3 amino acid sequence together with its V-gene family, and reads lacking a unique V-gene family were excluded. To address suspected cross-contamination and a sequencing artifact, a later analysis removed 450 to 700 highly shared, low-generation-probability nucleotide sequences. For each public chain, a later analysis derived a clonal expansion index from normalized ranks of inferred template counts within each repertoire. In a later analysis, generation probabilities were computed using a VDJ recombination model fitted to out-of-frame rearrangements, and the results were checked against IGoR. In a later analysis, TCR-TCR, TCR-HLA and TCR-CMV co-occurrence was scored with hypergeometric tests, and a repertoire-size bias correction was applied to TCR pairs. False discovery rates were estimated in a later analysis by permuting HLA or CMV assignments 20 times. In a later analysis, co-occurring TCRs were grouped with DBSCAN, and TCRdist sequence similarity was added when clustering was performed within HLA-allele-positive subsets. Repertoires with fewer than 30,000 or more than 120,000 public chains, plus five repertoires with anomalous nucleotide sharing, were excluded from co-occurrence clustering. TCRdb stores this immuneACCESS table with in-frame sequences only. Part of the clones is absent; in the studies checked, under half of the shortfall reflects unresolved V genes, and no reason is known for the rest. V and J calls plus clone size are reproduced from that table; the DNA served to infer D and trimming. The sample table holds 65,000 to 90,000 clones, of which nearly 80% were seen once. The ten largest clonotypes hold about 9.5% of the sample.

The CDR3 goes from the cysteine to the phenylalanine over 15 residues. Only the CDR3 region is kept as DNA, spanning 45 bases read in frame from base 1. From the germline V gene (reference sequence), CDR1 is LNHDA and CDR2 is SQIVND. The junction shows trimming of 5 bases on V and 5 bases on J, and the gene matches do not reach 4 bases of it. Concerning this clone itself: No cognate antigen has been identified for it. No base-level quality is on record; no much larger clone is a single base apart.

Source material: PBMCs. The chain joins TRBV19 to TRBJ1-3; 12 bases in between match TRBD1. The source of this sequence is a woman in her forties in good health and CMV-seropositive. The CDR3 has the sequence CASSPRDRGRNTIYF. The nucleotide sequence reads as follows: TGTGCCAGTAGTCCGAGGGACAGGGGGCGAAACACCATATATTTT.